One and the same sample provided the 5 T cell receptor beta chains below, sequenced in a study of a mutant IDH1 vaccine in newly diagnosed glioma (dated by TCRdb to about 2021). The time point label, as the study defines it: baseline, week 1 (first vaccination visit). Explained via the paper, the treatment or condition label denotes: pre-vaccination baseline after standard-of-care therapy. Library construction relied on the immunoSEQ multiplex PCR assay. Held by TCRdb, this immuneACCESS table contains in-frame sequences only and omits some clones. Under half of the omission traces to an unresolved V gene where checked; the cause of the rest is unknown. The table for this sample lists around 88,000 clones; roughly 75% of them were counted only once. The ten largest clones capture over 6.5% of the sample. The sequenced sample was PBMCs, obtained from a glioma patient treated with radiotherapy, temozolomide or both. The receptors originated from a man between 35 and 55 years old with glioma.

V usage is TRBV7-9 and J usage is TRBJ2-3, with unresolved D. V dropped 0 bases and J dropped 6 bases, with 13 bases sitting between them. The CDR3 length is 15 residues. CDR1 is SEHNR, CDR2 FQNEAQ, per germline (reference sequence). The CDR3 reads CASSLATPGADTQYF. The CDR3 DNA sequence: TGTGCCAGCAGCTTAGCGACTCCGGGTGCGGATACGCAGTATTTT.

V usage is TRBV4-2 and J usage is TRBJ1-6; the match to TRBD1 covers 7 bases. From germline, CDR1 is LGHNA and CDR2 YNFKEQ. The CDR3 sequence is 16 residues long. Trimming took 4 bases from V and 7 from J; bases not matched to a gene: 10. The DNA of the CDR3 is TGTGCCAGCAGCCCTACAGGGGATAAGGGGAATTCACCCCTCCACTTT. Protein: CASSPTGDKGNSPLHF.

There are a few counts of this clone. This same CDR3 is encoded by further DNA sequences in the sample. The gene calls are TRBV27 and TRBJ2-1; D unresolved. V was cut by 2 bases and J by 2 bases, with 10 bases left in between. The CDR3 is 15 amino acids. The V gene's germline CDR1 is MNHEY and CDR2 SMNVEV (reference sequence). The CDR3: CASSLSGPTYNEQFF. CDR3 nucleotide sequence: TGTGCCAGCAGTTTAAGTGGGCCAACCTACAATGAGCAGTTCTTC.

J is TRBJ1-3 and V is TRBV9; 7 nucleotides agree with TRBD1. CDR3 length: 13 amino acids. V was clipped by 4 bases and J by 6 bases; unmatched bases: 4. Germline assignment: CDR1 SGDLS and CDR2 YYNGEE. DNA of the CDR3: TGTGCCAGCAGCAGACAGGGCGCAAACACCATATATTTT. Translation: CASSRQGANTIYF.

The chain links TRBV19 to TRBJ1-3; D remains unclear. The germline V and J ends were trimmed by 7 bases and 0 bases, with 16 bases remaining between them. Germline CDR1 is LNHDA and CDR2 is SQIVND (reference sequence). This CDR3 has 16 residues. The CDR3 nucleotides are TGTGCCAGTACCAACCGGCTCCTCAGCTCTGGAAACACCATATATTTT. This codes for CASTNRLLSSGNTIYF.